This paragraph covers one T cell receptor (beta chain) sequence. These data are taken from a study of blood T cell repertoires in COVID-19. Germline lookup yields CDR1 SGDLS and CDR2 YYNGEE. The CDR3 is made up of 14 amino acids. Trimming stripped 0 bases from V and 3 bases from J, with 10 bases between. Authors' processing steps: Quantification of nucleated cells was approximated via reference gene primer amplification. Sequencing used immunoSEQ multiplex PCR; TCRdb keeps in-frame clones, though not all of them. That table gives V, J and clone size, and the DNA gave D and trimming. The table includes about 110,000 clones, 88% detected once.

This chain uses TRBV9 with TRBJ2-7; D possibly corresponds to TRBD2 (7 bases). The source is a human donor in a cohort sampled during active COVID-19. Sample: peripheral blood. CDR3 loop: CASSVAAGHYEQYF. In nucleotides, the CDR3 is TGTGCCAGCAGCGTAGCAGCGGGACACTACGAGCAGTACTTC.